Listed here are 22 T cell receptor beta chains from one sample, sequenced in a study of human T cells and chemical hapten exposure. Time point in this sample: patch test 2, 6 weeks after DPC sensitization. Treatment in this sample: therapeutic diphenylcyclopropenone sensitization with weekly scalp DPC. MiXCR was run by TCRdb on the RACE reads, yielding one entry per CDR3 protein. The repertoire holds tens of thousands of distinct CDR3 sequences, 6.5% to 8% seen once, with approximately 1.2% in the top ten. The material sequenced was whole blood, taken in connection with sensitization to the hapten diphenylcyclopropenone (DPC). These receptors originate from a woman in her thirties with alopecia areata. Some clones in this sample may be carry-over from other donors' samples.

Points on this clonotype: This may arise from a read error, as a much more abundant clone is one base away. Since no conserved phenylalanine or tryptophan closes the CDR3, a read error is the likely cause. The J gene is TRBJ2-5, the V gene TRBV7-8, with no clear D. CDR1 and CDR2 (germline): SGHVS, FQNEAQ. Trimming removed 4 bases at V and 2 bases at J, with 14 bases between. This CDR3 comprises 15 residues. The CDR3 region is CASSYYVAVQETQYL. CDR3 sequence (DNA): TGTGCCAGCAGCTACTACGTAGCAGTACAAGAGACCCAGTACCTC.

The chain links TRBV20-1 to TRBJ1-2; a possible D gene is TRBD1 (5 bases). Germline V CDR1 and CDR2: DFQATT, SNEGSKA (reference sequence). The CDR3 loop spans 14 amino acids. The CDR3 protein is CSAVRQLRGYGYTF. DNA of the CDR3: TGCAGCGCTGTCAGACAGTTAAGAGGCTATGGCTACACCTTC.

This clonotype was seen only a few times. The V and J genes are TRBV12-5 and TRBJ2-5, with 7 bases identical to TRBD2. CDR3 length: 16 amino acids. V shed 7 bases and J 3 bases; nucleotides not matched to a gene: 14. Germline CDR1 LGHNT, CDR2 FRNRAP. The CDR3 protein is CASVPPPASGEETQYF. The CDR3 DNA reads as TGTGCTAGTGTCCCCCCCCCGGCTAGCGGAGAAGAGACCCAGTACTTC.

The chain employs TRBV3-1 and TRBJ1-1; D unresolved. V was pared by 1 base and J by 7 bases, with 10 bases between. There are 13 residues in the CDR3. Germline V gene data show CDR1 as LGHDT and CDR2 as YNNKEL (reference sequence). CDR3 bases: TGTGCCAGCAGCCAAGTACCAGATCTTGAAGCTTTCTTT. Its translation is CASSQVPDLEAFF.

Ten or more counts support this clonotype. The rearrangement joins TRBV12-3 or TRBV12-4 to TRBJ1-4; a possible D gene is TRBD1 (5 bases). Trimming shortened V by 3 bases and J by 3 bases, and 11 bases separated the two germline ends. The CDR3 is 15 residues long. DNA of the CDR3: TGTGCCAGCAGTTTGGGTTGGGGGTCTAATGAAAAACTGTTTTTT. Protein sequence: CASSLGWGSNEKLFF.

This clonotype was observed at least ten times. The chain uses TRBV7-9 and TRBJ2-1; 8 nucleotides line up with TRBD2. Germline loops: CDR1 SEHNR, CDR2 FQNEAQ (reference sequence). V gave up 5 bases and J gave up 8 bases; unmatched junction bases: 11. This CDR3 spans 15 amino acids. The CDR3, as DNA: TGTGCCAGCAGCGAGGCCAGGGCGGGAGGCGATGAGCAGTTCTTC. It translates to CASSEARAGGDEQFF.

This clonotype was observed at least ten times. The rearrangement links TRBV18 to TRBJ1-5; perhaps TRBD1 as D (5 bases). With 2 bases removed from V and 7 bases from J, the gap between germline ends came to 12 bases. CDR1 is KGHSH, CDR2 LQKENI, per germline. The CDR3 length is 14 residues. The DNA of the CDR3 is TGTGCCAGCTCACCAGAGCAGGGCGGGCAGCCCCAGCATTTT. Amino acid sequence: CASSPEQGGQPQHF. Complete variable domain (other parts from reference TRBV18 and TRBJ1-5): NAGVMQNPRHLVRRRGQEARLRCSPMKGHSHVYWYRQLPEEGLKFMVYLQKENIIDESGMPKERFSAEFPKEGPSILRIQQVVRGDSAAYFCASSPEQGGQPQHFGDGTRLSIL.

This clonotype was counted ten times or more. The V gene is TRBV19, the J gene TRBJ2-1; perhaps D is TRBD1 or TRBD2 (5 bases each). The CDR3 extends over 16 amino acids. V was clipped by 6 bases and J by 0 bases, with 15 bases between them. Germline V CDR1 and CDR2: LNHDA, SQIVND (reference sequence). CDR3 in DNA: TGTGCCAGTAGGGGGACCTTGGGGAGCTCCTACAATGAGCAGTTCTTC. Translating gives CASRGTLGSSYNEQFF.

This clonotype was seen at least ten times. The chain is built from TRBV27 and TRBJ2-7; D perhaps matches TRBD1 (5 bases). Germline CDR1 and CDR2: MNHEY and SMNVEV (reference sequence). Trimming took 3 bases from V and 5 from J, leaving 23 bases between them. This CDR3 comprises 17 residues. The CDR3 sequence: CASSFPRLDTPKDEQYF. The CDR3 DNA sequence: TGTGCCAGCAGTTTTCCGCGTTTGGACACTCCTAAGGACGAGCAGTACTTC.

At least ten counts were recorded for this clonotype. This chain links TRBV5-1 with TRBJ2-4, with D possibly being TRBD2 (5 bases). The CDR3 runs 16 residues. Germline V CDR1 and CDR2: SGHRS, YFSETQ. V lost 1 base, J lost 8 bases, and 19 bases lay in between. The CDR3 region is CASSLNTGFKADIQYF. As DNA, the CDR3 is TGCGCCAGCAGCTTGAATACGGGGTTCAAGGCGGACATTCAGTACTTC.

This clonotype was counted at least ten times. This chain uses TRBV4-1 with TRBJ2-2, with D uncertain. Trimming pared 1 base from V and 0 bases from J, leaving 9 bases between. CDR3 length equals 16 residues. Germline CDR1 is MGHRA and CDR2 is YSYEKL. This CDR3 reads CASSQAGQPNTGELFF. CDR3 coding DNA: TGCGCCAGCAGCCAAGCGGGTCAACCGAACACCGGGGAGCTGTTTTTT.

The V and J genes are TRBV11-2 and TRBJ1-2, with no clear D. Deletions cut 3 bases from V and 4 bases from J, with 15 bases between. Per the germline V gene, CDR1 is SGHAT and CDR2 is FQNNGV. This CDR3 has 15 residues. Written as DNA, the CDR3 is TGTGCCAGCAGCTTTCGTCGTCGGGGTCCCTATGGCTACACCTTC. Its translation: CASSFRRRGPYGYTF.

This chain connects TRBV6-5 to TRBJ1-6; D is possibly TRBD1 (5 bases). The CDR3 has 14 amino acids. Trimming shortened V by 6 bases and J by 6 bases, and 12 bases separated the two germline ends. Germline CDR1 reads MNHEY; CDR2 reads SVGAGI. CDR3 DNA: TGTGCCAGCAGCCCGACAGATTTTAATTCACCCCTCCACTTT. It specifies CASSPTDFNSPLHF.

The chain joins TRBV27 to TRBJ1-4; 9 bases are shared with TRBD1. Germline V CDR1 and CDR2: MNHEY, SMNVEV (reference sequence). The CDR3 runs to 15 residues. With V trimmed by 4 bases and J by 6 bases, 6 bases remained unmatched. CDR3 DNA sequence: TGTGCCAGCAGTTCCGCGGACAGGGGATATGAAAAACTGTTTTTT. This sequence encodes CASSSADRGYEKLFF.

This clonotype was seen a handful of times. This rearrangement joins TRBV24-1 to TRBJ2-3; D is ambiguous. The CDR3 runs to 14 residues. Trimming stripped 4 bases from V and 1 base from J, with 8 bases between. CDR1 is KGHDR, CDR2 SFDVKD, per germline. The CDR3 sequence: CATSDAGGTDTQYF. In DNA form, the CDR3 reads TGTGCCACCAGTGACGCCGGCGGCACAGATACGCAGTATTTT.

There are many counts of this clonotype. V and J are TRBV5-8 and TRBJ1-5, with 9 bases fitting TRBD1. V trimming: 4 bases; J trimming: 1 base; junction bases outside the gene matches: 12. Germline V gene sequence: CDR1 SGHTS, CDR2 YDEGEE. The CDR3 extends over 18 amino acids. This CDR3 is CASSRPGTGSWSNQPQHF. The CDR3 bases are TGTGCCAGCAGCCGTCCCGGGACAGGGAGTTGGAGCAATCAGCCCCAGCATTTT.

CDR3 in amino acids: CASGGGLYGYTF. The DNA of the CDR3 is TGTGCCAGCGGTGGGGGCCTCTATGGCTACACCTTC. The chain employs TRBV12-3 or TRBV12-4 and TRBJ1-2, with D perhaps matching TRBD1 (6 bases). Trimming took off 8 bases at V and 4 bases at J, with 11 bases between the two ends. The CDR3 sequence is 12 residues long.

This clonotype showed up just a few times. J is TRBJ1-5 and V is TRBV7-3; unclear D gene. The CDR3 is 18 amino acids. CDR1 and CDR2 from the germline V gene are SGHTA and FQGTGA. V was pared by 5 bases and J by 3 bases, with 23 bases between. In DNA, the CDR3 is TGTGCCAGCAGCCGATTAACACCGGGCCAGCCGTTCAATCAGCCCCAGCATTTT. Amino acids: CASSRLTPGQPFNQPQHF.

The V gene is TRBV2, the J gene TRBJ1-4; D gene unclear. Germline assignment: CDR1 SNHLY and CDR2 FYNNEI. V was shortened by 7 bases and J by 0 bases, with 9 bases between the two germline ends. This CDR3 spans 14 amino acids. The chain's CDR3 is CASNTRATNEKLFF. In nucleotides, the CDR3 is TGTGCCAGCAATACCAGAGCAACTAATGAAAAACTGTTTTTT.

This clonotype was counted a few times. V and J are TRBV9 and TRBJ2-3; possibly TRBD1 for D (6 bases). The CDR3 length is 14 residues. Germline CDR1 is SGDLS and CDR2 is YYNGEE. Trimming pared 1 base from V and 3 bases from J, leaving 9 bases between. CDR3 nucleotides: TGTGCCAGCAGCGTACAGGGGATGACAGATACGCAGTATTTT. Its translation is CASSVQGMTDTQYF.

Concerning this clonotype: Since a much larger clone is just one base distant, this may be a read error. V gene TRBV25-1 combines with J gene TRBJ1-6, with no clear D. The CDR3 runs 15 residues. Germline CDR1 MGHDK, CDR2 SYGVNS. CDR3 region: CASTTSRVGNSPPHF. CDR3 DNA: TGTGCCAGCACCACCTCCCGGGTCGGTAATTCACCCCCCCACTTT.

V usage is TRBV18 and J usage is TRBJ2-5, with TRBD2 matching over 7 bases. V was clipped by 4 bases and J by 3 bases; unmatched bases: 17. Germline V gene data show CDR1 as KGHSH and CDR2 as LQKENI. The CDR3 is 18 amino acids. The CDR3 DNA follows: TGTGCCAGCTCACTCCGCCACGTCCCCTCTAGCGGAGAAGAGACCCAGTACTTC. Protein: CASSLRHVPSSGEETQYF.